This T cell receptor beta chain was sequenced for a study of T cells in Graves' hyperthyroidism and ophthalmopathy. Amplification yielded TCR beta CDR3 regions, with RNA transcripts as the source. HTBI primers drove first-round RT-PCR of the TCR CDR3. Each CDR3 protein is one row after TCRdb ran MiXCR on the multiplex PCR reads. The table records a few hundred thousand distinct CDR3 sequences, approximately 14% of them present only once. This clonotype showed up many times. The junction shows a germline mismatch at one end, possibly a read error. Reasons for excluding patients were uncontrolled infection, other autoimmune disease, pregnancy or lactation. This CDR3 comprises 11 residues. In germline, CDR1 is MDHEN, CDR2 SYDVKM.

The clonotype comes from a woman aged 60-70 years with Graves' ophthalmopathy. Sequenced input: blood. This chain uses TRBV28 with TRBJ2-1, with no clear D. The CDR3 DNA sequence: TGTGCCAGCAGTTCCCGAAATGATCAGTTCTTC. This encodes CASSSRNDQFF. Full variable domain (missing parts from reference TRBV28 and TRBJ2-1): DVKVTQSSRYLVKRTGEKVFLECVQDMDHENMFWYRQDPGLGLRLIYFSYDVKMKEKGDIPEGYSVSREKKERFSLILESASTNQTSMYLCASSSRNDQFFGPGTRLTVL.